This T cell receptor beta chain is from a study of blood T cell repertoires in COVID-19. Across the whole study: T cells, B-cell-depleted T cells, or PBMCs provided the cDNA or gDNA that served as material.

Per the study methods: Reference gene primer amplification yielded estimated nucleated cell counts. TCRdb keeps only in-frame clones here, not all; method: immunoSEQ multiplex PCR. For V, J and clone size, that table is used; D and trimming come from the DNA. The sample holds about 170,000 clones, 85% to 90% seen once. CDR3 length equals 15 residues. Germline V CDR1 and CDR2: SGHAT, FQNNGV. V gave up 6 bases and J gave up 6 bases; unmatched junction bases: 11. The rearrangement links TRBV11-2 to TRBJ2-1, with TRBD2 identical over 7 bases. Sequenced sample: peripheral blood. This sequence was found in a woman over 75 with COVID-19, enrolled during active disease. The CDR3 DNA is TGTGCCAGCAGTTCCGGGACTACGGCCGTCAATGAGCAGTTCTTC. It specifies CASSSGTTAVNEQFF.